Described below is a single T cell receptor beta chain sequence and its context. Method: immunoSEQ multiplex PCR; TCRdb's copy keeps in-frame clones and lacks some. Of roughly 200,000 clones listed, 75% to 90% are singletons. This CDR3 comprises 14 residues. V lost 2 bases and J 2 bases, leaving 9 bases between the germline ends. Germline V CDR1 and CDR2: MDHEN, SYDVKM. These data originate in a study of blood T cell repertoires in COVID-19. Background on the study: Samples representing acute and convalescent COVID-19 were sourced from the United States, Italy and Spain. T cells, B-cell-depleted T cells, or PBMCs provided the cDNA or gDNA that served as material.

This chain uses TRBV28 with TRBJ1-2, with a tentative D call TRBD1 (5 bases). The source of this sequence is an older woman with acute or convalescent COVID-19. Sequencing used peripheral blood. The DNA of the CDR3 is TGTGCCAGCAGTTTAATGGGGCAGAACTATGGCTACACCTTC. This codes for CASSLMGQNYGYTF.